This is a list of T cell receptor beta chains from one sample in a study of cytomegalovirus exposure and HLA in healthy donors. Data came from immunoSEQ multiplex PCR; TCRdb stores just in-frame clones and leaves some out. The data hold 90,000 to 150,000 clones, with roughly four fifths observed a single time. The sequencing sample was made of PBMCs. The receptors originated from a young woman in good health and CMV-seronegative. Both conserved end residues are part of each CDR3. D genes are given only for firm matches. Size is omitted from some rows. Given values are once, few, many or a class for expanded clones.

v_gene	d_gene	abundance	j_gene	CDR3aa	CDR3nt
TRBV7-9	TRBD1	-	TRBJ2-6	CASGDRTSGANGLTF	TGTGCCAGCGGGGACAGAACCTCTGGGGCCAACGGCCTGACTTTC
TRBV7-2	TRBD2	-	TRBJ2-1	CASSLAGVAGGRGEQFF	TGTGCCAGCAGCTTAGCGGGCGTAGCGGGGGGGCGGGGTGAGCAGTTCTTC
TRBV7-8	-	-	TRBJ1-4	CASSSYYATNEKLFF	TGTGCCAGCAGCTCCTACTACGCAACTAATGAAAAACTGTTTTTT
TRBV19	TRBD1	-	TRBJ1-1	CASSIVQGSTEAFF	TGTGCCAGTAGTATAGTACAGGGGTCCACTGAAGCTTTCTTT
TRBV9	-	-	TRBJ2-6	CASSFSSGANGLTF	TGTGCCAGCAGCTTCTCCTCTGGGGCCAACGGCCTGACTTTC
TRBV7-2	TRBD1	few	TRBJ1-2	CASSLPGQGNYGYTF	TGTGCCAGCAGCCTACCGGGACAGGGGAACTATGGCTACACCTTC
TRBV9	TRBD1	-	TRBJ2-5	CASSEGQGLETQYF	TGTGCCAGCAGCGAGGGACAGGGATTGGAGACCCAGTACTTC
TRBV5-4	-	-	TRBJ2-7	CASSLKTQASAYEQYF	TGTGCCAGCAGCTTAAAGACTCAAGCCTCCGCCTACGAGCAGTACTTC
TRBV19	-	-	TRBJ1-3	CAARRVAGNTIYF	TGTGCCGCCCGCAGGGTGGCTGGAAACACCATATATTTT
TRBV10-2	-	-	TRBJ2-1	CASSESSSYNEQFF	TGCGCCAGCAGTGAGTCTAGCTCCTACAATGAGCAGTTCTTC
TRBV19	TRBD1	-	TRBJ2-7	CASSFAGTGLYEQYF	TGTGCCAGTAGTTTCGCCGGGACAGGACTCTACGAGCAGTACTTC
TRBV18	TRBD1	-	TRBJ2-7	CASSPTGSSYEQYF	TGTGCCAGCTCACCGACAGGGTCTTCCTACGAGCAGTACTTC
TRBV9	TRBD1	-	TRBJ1-2	CASSVGRGDRGAVWPSGYTF	TGTGCCAGCAGCGTAGGACGTGGGGACAGGGGGGCTGTATGGCCCTCCGGCTACACCTTC
TRBV27	-	-	TRBJ1-1	CASKELFGAGTEAFF	TGTGCCAGCAAAGAGCTCTTTGGTGCGGGCACTGAAGCTTTCTTT
TRBV7-9	-	-	TRBJ2-2	CASSSLGRYANTGELFF	TGTGCCAGCAGCTCTTTGGGGAGGTATGCGAACACCGGGGAGCTGTTTTTT
TRBV27	-	-	TRBJ1-4	CASSASRGLKEKLFF	TGTGCCAGCAGTGCGTCCAGGGGATTGAAGGAAAAACTGTTTTTT
TRBV5-1	-	-	TRBJ1-2	CASSLDAGVDGYTF	TGCGCCAGCAGCTTGGACGCGGGGGTAGATGGCTACACCTTC